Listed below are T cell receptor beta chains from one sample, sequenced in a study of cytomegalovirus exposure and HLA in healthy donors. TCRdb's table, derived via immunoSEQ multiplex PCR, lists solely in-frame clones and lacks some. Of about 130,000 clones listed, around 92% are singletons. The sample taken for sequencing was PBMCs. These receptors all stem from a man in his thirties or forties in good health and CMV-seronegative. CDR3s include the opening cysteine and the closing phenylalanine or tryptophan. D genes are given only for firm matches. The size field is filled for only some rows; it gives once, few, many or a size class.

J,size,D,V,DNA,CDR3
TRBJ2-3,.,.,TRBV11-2,TGTGCCAGCAGCCTACAGGGTGGGACAGATACGCAGTATTTT,CASSLQGGTDTQYF
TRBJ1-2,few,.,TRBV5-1,TGCGCCAGCAGCTCCGGAACCTCAGGCAATGGCTACACCTTC,CASSSGTSGNGYTF
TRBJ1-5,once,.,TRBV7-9,TGTGCCAGCAGCTCCCCGGGGGGCCGCTTAGAGCATTTT,CASSSPGGRLEHF
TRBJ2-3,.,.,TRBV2,TGTGCCAGCAGTATTCGGACAGATACGCAGTATTTT,CASSIRTDTQYF
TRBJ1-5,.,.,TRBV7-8,TGTGCCAGCAGCCCCGGTGGCAGGGGCGGCAATCAGCCCCAGCATTTT,CASSPGGRGGNQPQHF
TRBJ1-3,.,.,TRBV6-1,TGTGCCAGCAAACAAACCACAGGTCTGGGAAACACCATATATTTT,CASKQTTGLGNTIYF
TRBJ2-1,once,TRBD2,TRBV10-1,TGCGCCAGAGAGCGGGGGACTAGAGAAAATGGGTTGTACAATGAGCAGTTCTTC,CARERGTRENGLYNEQFF
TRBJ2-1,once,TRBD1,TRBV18,TGTGCCAGCTCCAGACAGGGACCCTACAATGAGCAGTTCTTC,CASSRQGPYNEQFF
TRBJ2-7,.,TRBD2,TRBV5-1,TGCGCCAGCAGCTTGGGACTAGCGGGGGGGCGCTCCTACGAGCAGTACTTC,CASSLGLAGGRSYEQYF
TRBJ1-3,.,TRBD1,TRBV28,TGTGCCAGCAGTCCCCTTGAGGGGGCAGGTTCTGGAAACACCATATATTTT,CASSPLEGAGSGNTIYF
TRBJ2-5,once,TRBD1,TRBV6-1,TGTGCCAGCAGTGAAGGAACGCTCGCGACAGGGGGCACGGAGACCCAGTACTTC,CASSEGTLATGGTETQYF
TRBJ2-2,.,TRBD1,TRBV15,TGTGCCACCAGCTCTCTGGGGACAGCCACCGGGGAGCTGTTTTTT,CATSSLGTATGELFF
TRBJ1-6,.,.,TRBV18,TGTGCCAGCTCACCAAGGGAGGCAGGGTCCTATAATTCACCCCTCCACTTT,CASSPREAGSYNSPLHF
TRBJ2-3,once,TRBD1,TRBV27,TGTGCCAGCAGCCAGGACAGGGACAACACAGATACGCAGTATTTT,CASSQDRDNTDTQYF
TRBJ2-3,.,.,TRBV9,TGTGCCAGCAGCGTAGATTTGAGGACAGATACGCAGTATTTT,CASSVDLRTDTQYF
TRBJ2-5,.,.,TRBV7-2,TGTGCCAGCCGCTTCGGCGGCGGCGAGACCCAGTACTTC,CASRFGGGETQYF
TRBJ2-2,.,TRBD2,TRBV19,TGTGCCAGTAGCATCCCCGGGACTAGCGCCGGGGAGCTGTTTTTT,CASSIPGTSAGELFF
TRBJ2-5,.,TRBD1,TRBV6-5,TGTGCCAGCAGTTATGAGGGGGCCGGAGAGACCCAGTACTTC,CASSYEGAGETQYF
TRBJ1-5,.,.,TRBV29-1,TGCAGCGTTCGTGGGGGGAATCAGCCCCAGCATTTT,CSVRGGNQPQHF
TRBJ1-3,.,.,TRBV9,TGTGCCAGCAGCGTGACCGCAGGGTACGGAAACACCATATATTTT,CASSVTAGYGNTIYF
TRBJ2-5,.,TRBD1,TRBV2,TGTGCCAGCAGTTTAGACAGGGGAGAGACCCAGTACTTC,CASSLDRGETQYF
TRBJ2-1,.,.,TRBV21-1,TGTGCCAGCAGCAAACCCCTGAATGTACACTCCTACAATGAGCAGTTCTTC,CASSKPLNVHSYNEQFF
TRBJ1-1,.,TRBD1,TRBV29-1,TGCAGCGTAACCTCTCAGGGGGCTGGCACTGAAGCTTTCTTT,CSVTSQGAGTEAFF
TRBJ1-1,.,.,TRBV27,TGTGCCAGCAGTTGGGACAAGGCTTCGACTGAAGCTTTCTTT,CASSWDKASTEAFF
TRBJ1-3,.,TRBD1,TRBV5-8,TGTGCCAGCAGCGTCGGGACAGGGAGGGAGACCATATATTTT,CASSVGTGRETIYF
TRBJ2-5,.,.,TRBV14,TGTGCCAGCAGCAAAGGGAACAGGTTCGGGGAGACCCAGTACTTC,CASSKGNRFGETQYF
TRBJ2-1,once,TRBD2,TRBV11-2,TGTGCCAGCAGCCGACTAGCGGGGGGTCATGAGCAGTTCTTC,CASSRLAGGHEQFF
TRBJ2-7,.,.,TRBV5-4,TGTGCCAGCAGCCAGGGAGGGGGGGACTCCTACGAGCAGTACTTC,CASSQGGGDSYEQYF
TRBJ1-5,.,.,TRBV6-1,TGTGCCACCACCGGGGGGATGTGGCGCAATCAGCCCCAGCATTTT,CATTGGMWRNQPQHF
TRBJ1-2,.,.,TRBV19,TGTGCCAGTAGTGGAACAGGGCATGGCTACACCTTC,CASSGTGHGYTF
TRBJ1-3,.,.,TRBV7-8,TGTGCCAGCAGCTTAGGTGGGGCAGGCTCTGGAAACACCATATATTTT,CASSLGGAGSGNTIYF
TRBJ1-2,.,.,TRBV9,TGTGCCAGCAGCGTAGACCCCCAGATCTATGGCTACACCTTC,CASSVDPQIYGYTF
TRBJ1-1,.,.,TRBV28,TGTGCCAGCAGTTTACACTACGGCGGGGGACCCAATCCCACTGAAGCTTTCTTT,CASSLHYGGGPNPTEAFF
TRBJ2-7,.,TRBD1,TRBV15,TGTGCCACCAGCAGAGAGACAGGGCTATCCTACGAGCAGTACTTC,CATSRETGLSYEQYF
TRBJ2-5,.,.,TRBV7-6,TGTGCCAGCAGCTTAGCAGGGAGGGAGACCCAGTACTTC,CASSLAGRETQYF
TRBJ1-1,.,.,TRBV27,TGTGCCAGCAGTTTAACTCCTTGGAACACTGAAGCTTTCTTT,CASSLTPWNTEAFF
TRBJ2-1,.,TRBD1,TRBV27,TGTGCCAGCAGTACGGGACAGGGCCACAATGAGCAGTTCTTC,CASSTGQGHNEQFF
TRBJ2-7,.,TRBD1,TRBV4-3,TGCGCCAGCAGCCAGGACTGGACAGGGTCACGGATCTCCTACGAGCAGTACTTC,CASSQDWTGSRISYEQYF
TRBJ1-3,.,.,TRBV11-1,TGTGCCAGCAGCCTCGTCGGACAATACTCTGGAAACACCATATATTTT,CASSLVGQYSGNTIYF
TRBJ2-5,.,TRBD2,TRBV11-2,TGTGCCAGCAGCATCAATAGCGGGGGGCAAGAGACCCAGTACTTC,CASSINSGGQETQYF
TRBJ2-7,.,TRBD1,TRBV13,TGTGCCAGCAGCTTGGGACAGAACTCCTACGAGCAGTACTTC,CASSLGQNSYEQYF
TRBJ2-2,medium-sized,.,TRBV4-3,TGCGCCAGCAGCCAAGGTCCGGGGGATAACACCGGGGAGCTGTTTTTT,CASSQGPGDNTGELFF
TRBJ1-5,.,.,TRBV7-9,TGTGCCAGCAGCCCGGTGAATAGCAATCAGCCCCAGCATTTT,CASSPVNSNQPQHF
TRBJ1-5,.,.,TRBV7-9,TGTGCCAGCAGCTTAGCAGGGGTAGAAGGCAATCAGCCCCAGCATTTT,CASSLAGVEGNQPQHF
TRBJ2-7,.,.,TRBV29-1,TGCAGCGTGACGGGACACTCGAGCTCCTACGAGCAGTACTTC,CSVTGHSSSYEQYF
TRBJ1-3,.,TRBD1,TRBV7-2,TGTGCCAGCAGCCCGACAGGGAAATCTGGAAACACCATATATTTT,CASSPTGKSGNTIYF
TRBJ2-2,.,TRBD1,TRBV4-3,TGCGCCAGCAGCCAAGACAGGGGGCCCAACACCGGGGAGCTGTTTTTT,CASSQDRGPNTGELFF
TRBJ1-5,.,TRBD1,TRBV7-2,TGTGCCAGCAGCTTCCAGGGGGGAAATCAGCCCCAGCATTTT,CASSFQGGNQPQHF
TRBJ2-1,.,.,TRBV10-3,TGTGCCATCAGTGATCCAGATTCCTACAATGAGCAGTTCTTC,CAISDPDSYNEQFF
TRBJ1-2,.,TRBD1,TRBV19,TGTGCCAGTGGCCACCGGGACAGGGTCTATGGCTACACCTTC,CASGHRDRVYGYTF
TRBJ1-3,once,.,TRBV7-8,TGTGCCAGCAGCTACCTCGCAGGGCTGAGCTCTGGAAACACCATATATTTT,CASSYLAGLSSGNTIYF